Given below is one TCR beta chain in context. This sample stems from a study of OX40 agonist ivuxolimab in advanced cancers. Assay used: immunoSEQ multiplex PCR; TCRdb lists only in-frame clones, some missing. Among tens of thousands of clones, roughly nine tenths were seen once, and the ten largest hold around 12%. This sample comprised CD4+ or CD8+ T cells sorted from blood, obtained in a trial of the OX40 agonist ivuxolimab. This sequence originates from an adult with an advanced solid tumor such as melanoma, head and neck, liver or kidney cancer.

The CDR3 DNA reads as TGTGCCAGTAGTATAGGGTTCGGGGAGCTGTTTTTT. As protein: CASSIGFGELFF. The rearrangement joins TRBV19 to TRBJ2-2; D gene unclear. The length of the CDR3 is 12 residues. Trimming cost V 1 base and J 7 bases, with 4 bases left between them. Germline V lookup: CDR1 LNHDA, CDR2 SQIVND (reference sequence).